The 8 T cell receptor beta chains presented below share a single source sample, sequenced in a study of beta chain features in type 1 diabetes. TCRB transcripts that were expressed got sequenced, as all of the isolated RNA had been reverse transcribed. This table comes from immunoSEQ multiplex PCR, and its TCRdb copy is limited to in-frame clones, with some not included. The sample shows 310,000 or so clones, approximately 11% of them seen only once. The sample comprised naive CD4+ T cells from blood. The receptors were sampled from a woman in her twenties or thirties in good health.

This clone was found a few times. The chain uses TRBV6-6 and TRBJ1-4; TRBD1 agrees at 9 bases. Per the germline V gene, CDR1 is MNHNY and CDR2 is SVGAGI (reference sequence). V was clipped by 6 bases and J by 5 bases; unmatched bases: 4. There are 14 residues in the CDR3. The CDR3 is CASSPGQGNEKLFF. The CDR3 DNA follows: TGTGCCAGCAGCCCGGGACAGGGAAATGAAAAACTGTTTTTT.

This chain uses TRBV28 with TRBJ2-1; 7 bases align to TRBD2. This CDR3 region has 21 residues. From germline, CDR1 is MDHEN and CDR2 SYDVKM. Unmatched junction bases numbered 18, after V lost 1 base and J lost 0 bases. CDR3 in DNA: TGTGCCAGCAGTTTATCCCAGTTCGGAACTGGGGGAGGGCGCTCCTACAATGAGCAGTTCTTC. It codes for CASSLSQFGTGGGRSYNEQFF.

This clone turned up a few times. The J gene is TRBJ2-7, the V gene TRBV7-9; 7 bases match TRBD2. The CDR3 contains 14 residues. Germline loops: CDR1 SEHNR, CDR2 FQNEAQ (reference sequence). V was clipped by 5 bases and J by 5 bases; unmatched bases: 9. CDR3 nucleotides: TGTGCCAGCAGCCTACTAGCGATGACTCACGAGCAGTACTTC. It translates to CASSLLAMTHEQYF.

The gene calls are TRBV2 and TRBJ1-4, with D perhaps matching TRBD1 (6 bases). V was shortened by 4 bases and J by 8 bases, with 11 bases between the two germline ends. Germline V gene lookup returns CDR1 SNHLY and CDR2 FYNNEI. The CDR3 spans 13 residues. The CDR3 DNA reads TGTGCCAGCAGTGTACAGGGCGGGGAAAAACTGTTTTTT. Its protein is CASSVQGGEKLFF.

This clone came up a few times. The chain uses TRBV7-2 and TRBJ2-3, with 9 nucleotides matching TRBD2. With V trimmed by 5 bases and J by 1 base, 10 bases remained unmatched. Germline CDR1 reads SGHTA; CDR2 reads FQGNSA. The CDR3 is made up of 17 amino acids. Here the CDR3 DNA reads TGTGCCAGCAGCACCGGACTAGCGCCACTTGGCACAGATACGCAGTATTTT. This codes for CASSTGLAPLGTDTQYF. The variable domain in full, with the rest retrieved from reference TRBV7-2 and TRBJ2-3, is GAGVSQSPSNKVTEKGKDVELRCDPISGHTALYWYRQSLGQGLEFLIYFQGNSAPDKSGLPSDRFSAERTGGSVSTLTIQRTQQEDSAVYLCASSTGLAPLGTDTQYFGPGTRLTVL.

The chain recombines TRBV6-1 with TRBJ1-1; weak D call: TRBD1 (6 bases). V gave up 6 bases and J gave up 5 bases, with 16 bases separating them. Germline loops: CDR1 MNHNS, CDR2 SASEGT. This CDR3 is 14 amino acids long. In DNA, the CDR3 is TGTGCCAGCAGAGTACAGGGAGTTTATACTGAAGCTTTCTTT. Protein sequence: CASRVQGVYTEAFF.

The sample holds a few counts of this clone. The CDR3 sequence: CASSLGQGQTQYF. The CDR3 DNA reads as TGCGCCAGCAGCCTCGGACAGGGACAGACCCAGTACTTC. This chain uses TRBV5-1 with TRBJ2-5; TRBD1 aligns across 8 bases. CDR3 size: 13 residues. Unmatched junction bases numbered 5, after V lost 4 bases and J lost 6 bases. Germline-derived CDR1 and CDR2 are SGHRS and YFSETQ. The whole variable domain, filled in from reference TRBV5-1 and TRBJ2-5, reads KAGVTQTPRYLIKTRGQQVTLSCSPISGHRSVSWYQQTPGQGLQFLFEYFSETQRNKGNFPGRFSGRQFSNSRSEMNVSTLELGDSALYLCASSLGQGQTQYFGPGTRLLVL.

This clone came up a few times. The chain joins TRBV9 to TRBJ1-1, with 7 bases aligning to TRBD1. There are 14 residues in the CDR3. V lost 2 bases to trimming and J lost 1 base; unmatched junction nucleotides: 2. Germline values: CDR1 SGDLS, CDR2 YYNGEE. DNA for the CDR3: TGTGCCAGCAGCGTCACAGGGGCGAACACTGAAGCTTTCTTT. This gives the protein CASSVTGANTEAFF.